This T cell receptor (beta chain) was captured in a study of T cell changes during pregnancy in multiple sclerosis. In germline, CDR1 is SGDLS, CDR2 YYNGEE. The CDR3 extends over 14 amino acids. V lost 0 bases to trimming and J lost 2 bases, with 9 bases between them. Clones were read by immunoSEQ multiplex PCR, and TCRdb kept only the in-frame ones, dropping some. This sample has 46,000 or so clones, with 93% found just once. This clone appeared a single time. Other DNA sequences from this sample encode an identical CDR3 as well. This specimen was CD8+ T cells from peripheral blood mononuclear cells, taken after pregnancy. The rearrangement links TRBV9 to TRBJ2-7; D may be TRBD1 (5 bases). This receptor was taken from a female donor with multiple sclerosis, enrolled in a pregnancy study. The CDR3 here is CASSVGGGTYEQYF. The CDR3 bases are TGTGCCAGCAGCGTAGGGGGCGGAACCTACGAGCAGTACTTC.